These T cell receptor beta chains were read from a single sample in a study of graft-versus-host responses after intestinal transplantation. This table comes from immunoSEQ multiplex PCR, and its TCRdb copy is limited to in-frame clones, with some not included. The data contain just under 100,000 clones, 90% of them singletons. Sequencing was performed on PBMCs, taken about 450 days after intestinal transplant. The receptors derive from a human patient who received an intestinal transplant, so some T cells may come from the graft donor. CDR3s include the opening cysteine and the closing phenylalanine or tryptophan. D genes are given only for firm matches. The size entry is marked missing in some rows and otherwise reads once, few, many or a size class.

>TRBV11-2|TRBD2|16|.
CASSLNSGGSTDTQYF
>TRBV13|.|14|.
CASSLGAAREPQHF
>TRBV7-9|.|13|.
CASSLVGLYEQYF
>TRBV5-1|TRBD1|14|.
CASSSQGAPYEQYF
>TRBV5-4|.|14|.
CASSLIGRAGEQYF
>TRBV28|TRBD1|14|.
CASSLGDRGYGYTF
>TRBV2|.|13|.
CASSVDRKYEQYF
>TRBV27|.|15|.
CASSLSGDWPYEQYF
>TRBV19|TRBD1|15|.
CASSTPGQGKPEAFF
>TRBV28|.|15|once
CASSLYQGIGAEAFF
>TRBV7-2|.|13|once
CASSRRTNTEAFF
>TRBV5-4|.|15|.
CASSLSGDAYNEQFF
>TRBV10-3|.|14|.
CAISELQGGREQYF
>TRBV5-6|.|12|.
CASRGGSYEQYF
>TRBV6-5|TRBD1|12|.
CASTRTGAEAFF
>TRBV6-4|.|16|.
CASSDRGRMSNQPQHF
>TRBV5-1|.|14|.
CASSSGGGSYEQYF
>TRBV5-1|.|14|.
CASSLVEGVQTQYF
>TRBV7-9|TRBD1|13|.
CASSPTGALVAFF
>TRBV4-2|.|14|.
CASSQAGVADTQYF
>TRBV5-1|.|15|.
CASSLGLDNTGELFF
>TRBV7-6|.|15|.
CASSPSPDSNQPQHF
>TRBV27|.|13|.
CASSLGGNTEAFF
>TRBV7-9|TRBD1|19|.
CASSSRYRLGTGGDTEAFF
>TRBV7-9|.|15|.
CASSLKGTNTGELFF
>TRBV2|.|14|.
CASSDTTGTDTQYF
>TRBV11-2|.|13|.
CASSSTPNTEAFF
>TRBV7-2|.|14|few
CASSRGRGGTEAFF
>TRBV27|.|14|medium-sized
CASSLGAGYNEQFF
>TRBV2|.|15|.
CASSEAGTMNTEAFF
>TRBV11-2|TRBD1|13|.
CASSRDRNTEAFF
>TRBV6-5|TRBD1|16|.
CASSYSGTGGSYEQFF
>TRBV13|.|16|.
CASSLGGGGTNYGYTF
>TRBV29-1|.|13|.
CSVEDSVLGGYTF
>TRBV7-7|.|16|once
CASSDLLGGPTNEQFF
>TRBV19|.|16|.
CASSATGSFGNQPQHF
>TRBV2|.|12|.
CASSKGVYGYTF
>TRBV9|TRBD1|15|once
CASSASDRGNTEAFF
>TRBV2|TRBD1|15|.
CASSAEGAGDTEAFF
>TRBV5-1|.|15|.
CASSLDAGGANVLTF
>TRBV4-1|.|19|.
CASSQDGGGPGRMNTEAFF
>TRBV7-3|.|13|.
CASSSSKTNEQFF
>TRBV6-5|TRBD1|14|.
CASSWGQGSEEQYF
>TRBV9|TRBD2|16|.
CASTRGGYGMGNEQFF
>TRBV4-1|.|15|.
CASSRGPESGNTIYF
>TRBV28|.|15|.
CASSLSDFSNQPQHF